The entry that follows covers one T cell receptor beta chain sequence. These data belong to a study of regulatory T cells in long-lasting Graves disease. Across the whole study: For under 3 months, newly diagnosed Graves' patients had been taking antithyroid drugs.

Investigators prepared the TCR beta libraries by applying iRepertoire HTBI primers and Arm-PCR of CDR3 regions. TCRdb reanalysed the multiplex PCR reads using MiXCR and keeps one entry per CDR3 protein. The repertoire holds about 430,000 distinct CDR3 sequences, with 15% as singletons. Noted time point: newly diagnosed GD, antithyroid drugs for less than 3 months. Scientists built the TCR library using RNA that was extracted from PBMCs. This CDR3 is 15 amino acids long. Germline V gene data show CDR1 as DFQATT and CDR2 as SNEGSKA (reference sequence). Trimming cost V 5 bases and J 1 base, with 17 bases left between them. This same sample was also part of a study on T cells in Graves' hyperthyroidism and ophthalmopathy.

The sample consisted of peripheral blood mononuclear cells (PBMCs), taken at new diagnosis, from a patient treated with antithyroid drugs. The TCR sequence derives from a woman in her 40s with Graves disease. The chain recombines TRBV20-1 with TRBJ2-5, with D perhaps TRBD1 (6 bases). In DNA form, the CDR3 reads TGCAGTGCTCGCCCCTCGGGACACCTCCAAGAGACCCAGTACTTC. Translating it yields CSARPSGHLQETQYF.